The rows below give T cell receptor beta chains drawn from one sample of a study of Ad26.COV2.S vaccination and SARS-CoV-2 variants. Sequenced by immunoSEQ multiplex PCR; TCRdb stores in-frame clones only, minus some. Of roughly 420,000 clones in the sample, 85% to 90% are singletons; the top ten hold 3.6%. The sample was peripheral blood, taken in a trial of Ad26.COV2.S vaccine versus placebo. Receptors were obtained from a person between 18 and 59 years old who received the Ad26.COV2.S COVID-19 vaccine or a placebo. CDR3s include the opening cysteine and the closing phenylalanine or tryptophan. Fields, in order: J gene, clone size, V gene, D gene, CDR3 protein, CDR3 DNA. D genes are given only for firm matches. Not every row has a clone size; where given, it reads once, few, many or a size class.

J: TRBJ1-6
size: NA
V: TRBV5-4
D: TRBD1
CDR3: CASSLGDRNSPLHF
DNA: TGTGCCAGCAGCTTGGGGGACAGGAATTCACCCCTCCACTTT

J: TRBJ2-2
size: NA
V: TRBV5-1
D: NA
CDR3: CASSLDPGTGELFF
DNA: TGCGCCAGCAGCTTGGACCCGGGGACCGGGGAGCTGTTTTTT

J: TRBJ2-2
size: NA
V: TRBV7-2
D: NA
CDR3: CASGPSSGNTGELFF
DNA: TGTGCCAGCGGACCTTCAAGCGGGAACACCGGGGAGCTGTTTTTT

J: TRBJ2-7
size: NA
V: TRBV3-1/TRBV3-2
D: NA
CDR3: CASSQGSGGYF
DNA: TGTGCCAGCAGCCAAGGGTCCGGGGGGTACTTC

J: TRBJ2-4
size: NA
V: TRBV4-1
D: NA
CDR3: CASSQDGQNKNIQYF
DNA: TGCGCCAGCAGCCAAGATGGGCAGAACAAAAACATTCAGTACTTC

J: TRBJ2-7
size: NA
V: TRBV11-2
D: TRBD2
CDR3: CASSLFFGGGSYEQYF
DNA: TGTGCCAGCAGCTTATTCTTTGGGGGGGGATCCTACGAGCAGTACTTC

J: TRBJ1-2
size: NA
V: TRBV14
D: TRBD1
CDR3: CASSHLLAGTASDYGYTF
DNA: TGTGCCAGCAGCCACTTGCTCGCCGGGACAGCCTCAGACTATGGCTACACCTTC

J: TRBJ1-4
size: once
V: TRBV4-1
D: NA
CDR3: CASSQGTGNEKLFF
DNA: TGCGCCAGCAGCCAGGGGACGGGTAATGAAAAACTGTTTTTT

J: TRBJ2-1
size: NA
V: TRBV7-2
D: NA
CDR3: CASSLVGPGFEQFF
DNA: TGTGCCAGCAGCTTAGTGGGTCCCGGGTTTGAGCAGTTCTTC

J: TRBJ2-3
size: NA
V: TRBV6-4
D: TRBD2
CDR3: CASSWTSGGATDTQYF
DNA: TGTGCCAGCAGTTGGACTAGCGGGGGGGCCACAGATACGCAGTATTTT

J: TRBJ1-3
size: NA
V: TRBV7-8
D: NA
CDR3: CASSGRLTNTIYF
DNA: TGTGCCAGCAGCGGCCGACTGACCAACACCATATATTTT

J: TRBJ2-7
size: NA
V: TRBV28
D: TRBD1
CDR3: CASRTTSGTGRYEQYF
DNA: TGTGCCAGCAGAACAACTTCCGGGACAGGGCGGTACGAGCAGTACTTC

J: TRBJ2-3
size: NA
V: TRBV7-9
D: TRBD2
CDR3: CASSSGLASTDTQYF
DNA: TGTGCCAGCAGCTCGGGACTAGCTAGCACAGATACGCAGTATTTT

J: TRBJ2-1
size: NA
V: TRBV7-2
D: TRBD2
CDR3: CASSFAGGPDNEQFF
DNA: TGTGCCAGCAGCTTTGCGGGGGGGCCCGACAATGAGCAGTTCTTC

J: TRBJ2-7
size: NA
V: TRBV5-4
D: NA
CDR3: CASSLYASYEQYF
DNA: TGTGCCAGCAGCTTGTACGCTTCCTACGAGCAGTACTTC

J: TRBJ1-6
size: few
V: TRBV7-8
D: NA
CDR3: CASSLVGYSPLHF
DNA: TGTGCCAGCAGCTTAGTTGGCTACTCACCCCTCCACTTT

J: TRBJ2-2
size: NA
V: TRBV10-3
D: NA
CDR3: CAISGLLGAGTGELFF
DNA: TGTGCCATCAGTGGTTTATTGGGGGCCGGCACCGGGGAGCTGTTTTTT

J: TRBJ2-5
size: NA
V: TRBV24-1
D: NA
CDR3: CATSDLRDILETQYF
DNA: TGTGCCACCAGTGATCTGAGGGACATCTTAGAGACCCAGTACTTC

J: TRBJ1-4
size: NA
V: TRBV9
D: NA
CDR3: CASSGTLNEKLFF
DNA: TGTGCCAGCAGCGGAACACTTAATGAAAAACTGTTTTTT

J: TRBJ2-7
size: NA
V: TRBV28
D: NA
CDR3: CASSLAQTPTYEQYF
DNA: TGTGCCAGCAGTTTAGCCCAGACACCAACCTACGAGCAGTACTTC

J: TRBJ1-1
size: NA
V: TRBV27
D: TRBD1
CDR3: CASSLRTGGFTEAFF
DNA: TGTGCCAGCAGTTTGCGGACAGGGGGTTTCACTGAAGCTTTCTTT

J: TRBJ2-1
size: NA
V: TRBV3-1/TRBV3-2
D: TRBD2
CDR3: CASSQERIAGRFYNEQFF
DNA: TGTGCCAGCAGCCAAGAACGAATAGCGGGGCGCTTCTACAATGAGCAGTTCTTC

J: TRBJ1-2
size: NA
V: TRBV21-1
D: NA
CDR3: CAMPLDFF
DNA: TGTGCCATGCCCCTGGACTTCTTC

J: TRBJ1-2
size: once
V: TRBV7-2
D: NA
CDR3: CASHTGNYYGYTF
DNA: TGTGCCAGCCATACAGGGAACTACTATGGCTACACCTTC

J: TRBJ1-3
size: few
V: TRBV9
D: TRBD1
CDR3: CASSRTGASSGNTIYF
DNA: TGTGCCAGCAGCCGTACAGGGGCGAGCTCTGGAAACACCATATATTTT

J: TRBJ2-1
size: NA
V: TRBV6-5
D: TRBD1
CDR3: CASSRDSLNEQFF
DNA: TGTGCCAGCAGTCGGGACAGTCTCAATGAGCAGTTCTTC

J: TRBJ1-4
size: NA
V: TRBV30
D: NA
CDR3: CAGGGPNEKLFF
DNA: TGTGCCGGAGGGGGTCCGAATGAAAAACTGTTTTTT

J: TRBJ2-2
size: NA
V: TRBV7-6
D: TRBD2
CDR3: CASSLGLAGPNTGELFF
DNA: TGTGCCAGCAGCTTGGGACTAGCGGGGCCTAACACCGGGGAGCTGTTTTTT

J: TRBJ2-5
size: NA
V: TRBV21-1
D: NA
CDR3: CARSRDSQETQYF
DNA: TGTGCCAGAAGCCGGGACAGCCAAGAGACCCAGTACTTC

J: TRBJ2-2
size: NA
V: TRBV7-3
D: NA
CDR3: CASSLGPGELFF
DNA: TGTGCCAGCAGCCTAGGACCCGGGGAGCTGTTTTTT

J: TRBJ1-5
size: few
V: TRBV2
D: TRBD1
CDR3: CASSGTGNQPQHF
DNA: TGTGCCAGCAGTGGGACAGGGAATCAGCCCCAGCATTTT

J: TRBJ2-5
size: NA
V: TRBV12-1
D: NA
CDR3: CASSLVKRGGRQETQYF
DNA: TGTGCCAGCAGCCTCGTAAAGCGGGGGGGCCGCCAAGAGACCCAGTACTTC

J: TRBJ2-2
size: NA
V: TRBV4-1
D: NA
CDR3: CASSQVVVTGELFF
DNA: TGCGCCAGCAGCCAAGTGGTAGTCACCGGGGAGCTGTTTTTT

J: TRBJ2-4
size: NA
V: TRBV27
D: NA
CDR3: CASSFSPKNIQYF
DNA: TGTGCCAGCAGTTTTAGTCCCAAAAACATTCAGTACTTC

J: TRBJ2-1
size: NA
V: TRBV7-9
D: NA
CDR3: CASSLVTFGSYNEQFF
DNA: TGTGCCAGCAGCTTAGTTACATTTGGATCCTACAATGAGCAGTTCTTC

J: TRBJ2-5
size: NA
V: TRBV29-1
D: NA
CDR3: CSVGQGTQETQYF
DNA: TGCAGCGTTGGGCAGGGGACCCAAGAGACCCAGTACTTC

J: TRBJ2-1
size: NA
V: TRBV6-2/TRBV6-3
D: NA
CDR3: CASSLRTWGEQFF
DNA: TGTGCCAGCAGCCTTAGGACATGGGGTGAGCAGTTCTTC

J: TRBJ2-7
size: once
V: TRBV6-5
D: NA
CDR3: CASQGLVGVYEQYF
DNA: TGTGCCAGTCAGGGCCTTGTGGGGGTTTACGAGCAGTACTTC

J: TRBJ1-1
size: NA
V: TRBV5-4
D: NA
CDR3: CASMTGVARDTEAFF
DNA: TGTGCCAGCATGACCGGGGTGGCGCGGGACACTGAAGCTTTCTTT

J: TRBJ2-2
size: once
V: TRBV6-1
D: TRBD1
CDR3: CASSVTGGYSYGELFF
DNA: TGTGCCAGCAGTGTGACAGGGGGCTACTCGTACGGGGAGCTGTTTTTT

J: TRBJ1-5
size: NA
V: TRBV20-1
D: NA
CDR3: CSASHPGGEGFGQPQHF
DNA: TGCAGTGCTAGTCATCCTGGGGGAGAGGGCTTTGGACAGCCCCAGCATTTT

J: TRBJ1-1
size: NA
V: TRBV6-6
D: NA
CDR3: CASSSQEKGVYTEAFF
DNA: TGTGCCAGCAGTTCCCAGGAAAAGGGGGTTTACACTGAAGCTTTCTTT

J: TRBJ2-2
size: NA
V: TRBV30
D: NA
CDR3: CAWRGGPDTGELFF
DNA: TGTGCCTGGAGGGGGGGCCCGGACACCGGGGAGCTGTTTTTT

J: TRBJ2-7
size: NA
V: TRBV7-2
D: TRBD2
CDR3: CASSRTSSYEQYF
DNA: TGTGCCAGCAGTAGGACTAGCTCCTACGAGCAGTACTTC

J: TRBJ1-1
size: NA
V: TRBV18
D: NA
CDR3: CASSYTRDGNTEAFF
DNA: TGTGCCAGCTCATACACACGGGACGGCAACACTGAAGCTTTCTTT

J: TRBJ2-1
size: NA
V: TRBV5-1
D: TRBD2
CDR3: CASSPALTSGPPGGEQFF
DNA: TGCGCCAGCAGCCCCGCCCTGACTAGCGGCCCTCCGGGCGGTGAGCAGTTCTTC

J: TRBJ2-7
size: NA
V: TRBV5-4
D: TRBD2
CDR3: CASSPRLAGYEQYF
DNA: TGTGCCAGCAGCCCCCGTCTAGCGGGCTACGAGCAGTACTTC

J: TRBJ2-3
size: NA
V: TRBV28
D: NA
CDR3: CASYLGYTDTQYF
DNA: TGTGCTTCTTATCTGGGATACACAGATACGCAGTATTTT

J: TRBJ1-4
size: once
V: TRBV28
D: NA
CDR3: CASSLWGAGEKLFF
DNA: TGTGCCAGCAGTTTATGGGGGGCAGGGGAAAAACTGTTTTTT

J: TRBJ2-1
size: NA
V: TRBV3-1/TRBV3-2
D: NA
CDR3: CASSQDKGQFF
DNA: TGTGCCAGCAGCCAAGATAAGGGGCAGTTCTTC

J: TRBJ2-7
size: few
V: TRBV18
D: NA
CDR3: CASSLTGTGTSEQYF
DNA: TGTGCCAGCTCACTAACCGGGACAGGGACTAGCGAGCAGTACTTC

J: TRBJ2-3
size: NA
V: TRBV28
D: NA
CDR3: CASAPSGPYTDTQYF
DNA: TGTGCCAGCGCCCCGTCTGGTCCCTACACAGATACGCAGTATTTT

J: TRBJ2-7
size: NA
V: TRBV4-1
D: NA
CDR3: CASSQPSEGVEQYF
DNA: TGCGCCAGCAGCCAACCTAGTGAAGGGGTTGAGCAGTACTTC

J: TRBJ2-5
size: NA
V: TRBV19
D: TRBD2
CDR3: CASTSTSGGLGETQYF
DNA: TGTGCCAGTACCTCGACTAGCGGGGGCCTCGGGGAGACCCAGTACTTC

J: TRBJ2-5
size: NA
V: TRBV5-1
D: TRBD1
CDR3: CASSFGQGIETQYF
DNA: TGCGCCAGCAGCTTTGGACAGGGGATCGAGACCCAGTACTTC

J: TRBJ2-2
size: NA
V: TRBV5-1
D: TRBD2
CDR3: CASSLEGGRLTGELFF
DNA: TGCGCCAGCAGCTTGGAGGGAGGGAGACTAACCGGGGAGCTGTTTTTT

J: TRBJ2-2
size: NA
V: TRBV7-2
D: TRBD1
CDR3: CASSLVGGLPGELFF
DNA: TGTGCCAGCAGCTTAGTAGGGGGCCTCCCCGGGGAGCTGTTTTTT

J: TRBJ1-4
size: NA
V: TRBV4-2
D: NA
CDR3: CASSPGQGGDEKLFF
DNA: TGTGCCAGCAGCCCAGGACAAGGGGGGGATGAAAAACTGTTTTTT